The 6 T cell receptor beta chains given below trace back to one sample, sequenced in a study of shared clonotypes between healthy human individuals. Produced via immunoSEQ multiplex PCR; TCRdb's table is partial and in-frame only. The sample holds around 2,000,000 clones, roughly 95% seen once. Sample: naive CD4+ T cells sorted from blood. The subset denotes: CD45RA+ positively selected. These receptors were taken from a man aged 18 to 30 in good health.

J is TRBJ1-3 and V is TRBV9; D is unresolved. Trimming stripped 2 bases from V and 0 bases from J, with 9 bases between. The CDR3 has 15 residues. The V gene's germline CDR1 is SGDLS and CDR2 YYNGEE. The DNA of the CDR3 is TGTGCCAGCAGCGTGTGGTCGGGCTCTGGAAACACCATATATTTT. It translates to CASSVWSGSGNTIYF. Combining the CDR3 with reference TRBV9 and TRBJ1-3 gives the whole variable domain DSGVTQTPKHLITATGQRVTLRCSPRSGDLSVYWYQQSLDQGLQFLIQYYNGEERAKGNILERFSAQQFPDLHSELNLSSLELGDSALYFCASSVWSGSGNTIYFGEGSWLTVV.

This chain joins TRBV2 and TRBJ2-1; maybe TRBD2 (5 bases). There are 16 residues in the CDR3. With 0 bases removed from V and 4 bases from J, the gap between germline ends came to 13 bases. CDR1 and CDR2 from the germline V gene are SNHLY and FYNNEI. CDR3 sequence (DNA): TGTGCCAGCAGTGAAGCGGATGGGAGTTTTTACAATGAGCAGTTCTTC. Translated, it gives CASSEADGSFYNEQFF.

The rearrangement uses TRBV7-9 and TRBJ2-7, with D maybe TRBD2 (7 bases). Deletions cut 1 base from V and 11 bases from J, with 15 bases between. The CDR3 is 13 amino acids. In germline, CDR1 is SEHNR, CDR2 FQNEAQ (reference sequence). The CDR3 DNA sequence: TGTGCCAGCAGCTTAGAAGGTCGGGGGGCGGAGTACTTC. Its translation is CASSLEGRGAEYF.

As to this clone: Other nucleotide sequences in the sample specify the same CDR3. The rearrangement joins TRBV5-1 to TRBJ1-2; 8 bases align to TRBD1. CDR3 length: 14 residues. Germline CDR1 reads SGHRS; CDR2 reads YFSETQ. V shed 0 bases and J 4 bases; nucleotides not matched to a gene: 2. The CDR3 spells CASSLGGQGYGYTF. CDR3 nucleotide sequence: TGCGCCAGCAGCTTGGGTGGACAGGGCTATGGCTACACCTTC.

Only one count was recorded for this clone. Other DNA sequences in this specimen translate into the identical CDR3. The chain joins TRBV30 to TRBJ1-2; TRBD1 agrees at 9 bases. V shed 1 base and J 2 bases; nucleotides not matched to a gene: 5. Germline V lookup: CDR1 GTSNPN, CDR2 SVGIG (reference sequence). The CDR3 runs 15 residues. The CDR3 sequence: CAWSANRGQNYGYTF. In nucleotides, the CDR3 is TGTGCCTGGAGTGCCAACAGGGGGCAAAACTATGGCTACACCTTC.

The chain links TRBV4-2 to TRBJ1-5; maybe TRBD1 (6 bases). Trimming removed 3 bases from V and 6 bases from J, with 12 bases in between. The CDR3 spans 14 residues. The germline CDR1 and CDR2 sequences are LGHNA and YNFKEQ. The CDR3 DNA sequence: TGTGCCAGCAGCCACTCACAGGGAGGTCAGCCCCAGCATTTT. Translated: CASSHSQGGQPQHF.